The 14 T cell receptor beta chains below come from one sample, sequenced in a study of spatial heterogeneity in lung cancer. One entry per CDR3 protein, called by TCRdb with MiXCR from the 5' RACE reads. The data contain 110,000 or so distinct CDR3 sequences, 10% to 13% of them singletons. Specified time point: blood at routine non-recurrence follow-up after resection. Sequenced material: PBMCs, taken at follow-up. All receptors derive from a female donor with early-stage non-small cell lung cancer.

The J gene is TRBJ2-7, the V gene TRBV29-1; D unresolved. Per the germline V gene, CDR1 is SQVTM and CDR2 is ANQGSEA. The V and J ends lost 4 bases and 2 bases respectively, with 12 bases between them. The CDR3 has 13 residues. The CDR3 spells CSVAGRAAYEQYF. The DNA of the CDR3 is TGCAGCGTTGCTGGCCGGGCAGCCTACGAGCAGTACTTC.

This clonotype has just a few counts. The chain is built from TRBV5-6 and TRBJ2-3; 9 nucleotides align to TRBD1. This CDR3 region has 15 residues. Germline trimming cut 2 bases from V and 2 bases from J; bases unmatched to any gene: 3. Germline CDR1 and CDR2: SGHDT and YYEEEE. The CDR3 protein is CASSFRDRDTDTQYF. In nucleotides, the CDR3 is TGTGCCAGCAGCTTCCGGGACAGGGACACAGATACGCAGTATTTT.

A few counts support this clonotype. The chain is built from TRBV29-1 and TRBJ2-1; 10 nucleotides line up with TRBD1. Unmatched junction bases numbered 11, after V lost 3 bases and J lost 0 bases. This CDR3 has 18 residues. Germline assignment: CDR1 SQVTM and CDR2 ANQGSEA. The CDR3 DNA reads TGCAGCGTTGACCCCGGACAGGGGGTTTCAAGCTCCTACAATGAGCAGTTCTTC. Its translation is CSVDPGQGVSSSYNEQFF.

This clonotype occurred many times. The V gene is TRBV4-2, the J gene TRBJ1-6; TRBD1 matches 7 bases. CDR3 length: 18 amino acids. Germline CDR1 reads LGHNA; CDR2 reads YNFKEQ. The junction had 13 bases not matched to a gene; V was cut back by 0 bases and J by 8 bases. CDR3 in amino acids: CASSQDQQGIGWDSPLHF. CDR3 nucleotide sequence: TGTGCCAGCAGCCAAGATCAACAGGGGATAGGATGGGATTCACCCCTCCACTTT.

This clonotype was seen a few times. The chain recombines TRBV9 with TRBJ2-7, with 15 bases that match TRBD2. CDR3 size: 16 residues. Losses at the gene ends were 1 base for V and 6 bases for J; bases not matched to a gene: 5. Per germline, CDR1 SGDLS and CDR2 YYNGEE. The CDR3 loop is CASSVNTGLAGGEQYF. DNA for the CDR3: TGTGCCAGCAGCGTAAACACGGGACTAGCGGGAGGCGAGCAGTACTTC.

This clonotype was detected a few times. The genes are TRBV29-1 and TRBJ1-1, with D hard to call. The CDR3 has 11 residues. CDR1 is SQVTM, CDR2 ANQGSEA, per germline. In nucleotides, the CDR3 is TGCAACGCCTTGGTACAAACTGAAGCTTTCTTT. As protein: CNALVQTEAFF. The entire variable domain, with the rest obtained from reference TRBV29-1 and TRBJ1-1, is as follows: SAVISQKPSRDICQRGTSLTIQCQVDSQVTMMFWYRQQPGQSLTLIATANQGSEATYESGFVIDKFPISRPNLTFSTLTVSNMSPEDSSIYLCNALVQTEAFFGQGTRLTVV.

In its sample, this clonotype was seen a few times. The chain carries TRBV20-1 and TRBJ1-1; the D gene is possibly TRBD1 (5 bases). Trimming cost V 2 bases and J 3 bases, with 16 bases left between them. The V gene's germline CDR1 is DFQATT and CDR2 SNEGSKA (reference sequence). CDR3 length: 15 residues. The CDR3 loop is CSARPFGQGHTEAFF. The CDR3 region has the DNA TGCAGTGCTAGACCGTTCGGGCAGGGACACACTGAAGCTTTCTTT.

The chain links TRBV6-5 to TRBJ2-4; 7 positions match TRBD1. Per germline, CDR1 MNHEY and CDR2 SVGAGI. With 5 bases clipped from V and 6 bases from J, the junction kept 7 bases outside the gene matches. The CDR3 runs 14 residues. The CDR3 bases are TGTGCCAGCAGTCCGGGACAGTCGCTAAACATTCAGTACTTC. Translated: CASSPGQSLNIQYF.

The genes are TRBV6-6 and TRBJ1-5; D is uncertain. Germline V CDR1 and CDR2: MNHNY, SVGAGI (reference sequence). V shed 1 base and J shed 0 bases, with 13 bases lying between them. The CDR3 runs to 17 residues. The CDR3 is CASSYFSGPSSNQPQHF. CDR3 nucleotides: TGTGCCAGCAGTTACTTCTCAGGCCCGTCTAGCAATCAGCCCCAGCATTTT.

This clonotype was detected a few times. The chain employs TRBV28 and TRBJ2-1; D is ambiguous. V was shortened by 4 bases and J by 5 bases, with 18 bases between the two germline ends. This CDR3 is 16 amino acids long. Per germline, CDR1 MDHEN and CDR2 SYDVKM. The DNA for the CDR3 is TGTGCCAGCAGTTCCCCCGGGCGCCGCCTCAACAATGAGCAGTTCTTC. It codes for CASSSPGRRLNNEQFF.

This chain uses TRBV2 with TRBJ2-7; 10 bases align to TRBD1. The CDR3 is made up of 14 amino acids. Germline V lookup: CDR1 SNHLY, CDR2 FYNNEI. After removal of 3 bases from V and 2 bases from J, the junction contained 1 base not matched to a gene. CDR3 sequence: CASSEDRGTYEQYF. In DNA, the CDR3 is TGTGCCAGCAGTGAGGACAGGGGGACCTACGAGCAGTACTTC.

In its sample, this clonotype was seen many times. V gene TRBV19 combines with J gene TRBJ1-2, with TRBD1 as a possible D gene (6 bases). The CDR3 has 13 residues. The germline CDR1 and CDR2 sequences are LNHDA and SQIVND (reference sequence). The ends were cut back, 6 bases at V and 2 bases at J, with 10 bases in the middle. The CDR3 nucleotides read TGTGCCAGTAGAGATACAGGGAACTATGGCTACACCTTC. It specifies CASRDTGNYGYTF.

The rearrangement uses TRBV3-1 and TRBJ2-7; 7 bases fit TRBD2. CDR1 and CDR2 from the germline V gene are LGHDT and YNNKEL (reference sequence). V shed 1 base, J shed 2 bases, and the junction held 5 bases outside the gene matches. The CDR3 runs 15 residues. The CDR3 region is CASSQGPSGTYEQYF. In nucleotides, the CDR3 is TGTGCCAGCAGCCAAGGCCCTAGCGGAACCTACGAGCAGTACTTC.

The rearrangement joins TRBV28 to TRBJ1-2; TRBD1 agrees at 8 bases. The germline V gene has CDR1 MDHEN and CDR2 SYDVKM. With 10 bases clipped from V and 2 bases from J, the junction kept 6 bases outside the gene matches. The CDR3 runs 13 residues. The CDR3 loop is CAIQGARNYGYTF. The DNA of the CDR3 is TGTGCCATTCAGGGGGCGCGAAACTATGGCTACACCTTC.